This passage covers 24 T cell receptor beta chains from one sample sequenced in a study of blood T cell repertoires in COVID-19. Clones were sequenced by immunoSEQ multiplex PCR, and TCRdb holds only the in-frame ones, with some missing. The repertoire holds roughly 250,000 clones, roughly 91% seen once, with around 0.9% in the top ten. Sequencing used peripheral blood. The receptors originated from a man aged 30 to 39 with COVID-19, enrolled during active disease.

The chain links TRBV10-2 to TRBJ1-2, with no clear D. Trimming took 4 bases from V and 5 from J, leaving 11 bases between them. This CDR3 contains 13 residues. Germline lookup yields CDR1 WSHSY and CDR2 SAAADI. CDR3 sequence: CASSGYAGYGYTF. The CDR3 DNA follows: TGCGCCAGCAGTGGGTATGCGGGGTATGGCTACACCTTC.

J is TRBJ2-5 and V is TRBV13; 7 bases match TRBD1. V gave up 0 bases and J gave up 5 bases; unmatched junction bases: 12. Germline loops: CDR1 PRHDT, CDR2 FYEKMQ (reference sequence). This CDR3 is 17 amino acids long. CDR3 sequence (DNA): TGTGCCAGCAGCTTAGGTGGTAGGGGGCGCCCCAAGGAGACCCAGTACTTC. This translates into CASSLGGRGRPKETQYF.

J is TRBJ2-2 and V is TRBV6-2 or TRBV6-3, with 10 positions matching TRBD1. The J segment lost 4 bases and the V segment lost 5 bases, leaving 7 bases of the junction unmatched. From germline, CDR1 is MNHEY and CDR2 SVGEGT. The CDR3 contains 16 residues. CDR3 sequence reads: CASSTSGTGATGELFF. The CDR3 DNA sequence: TGTGCCAGCAGTACCTCCGGGACAGGGGCCACCGGGGAGCTGTTTTTT.

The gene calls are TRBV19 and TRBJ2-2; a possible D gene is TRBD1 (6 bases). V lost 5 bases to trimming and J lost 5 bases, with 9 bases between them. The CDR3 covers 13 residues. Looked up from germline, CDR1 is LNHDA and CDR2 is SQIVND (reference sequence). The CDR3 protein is CASSPGQTGELFF. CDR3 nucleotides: TGTGCCAGTAGTCCCGGACAGACCGGGGAGCTGTTTTTT.

As DNA, the CDR3 is TGCAGCGTTGAAGTGGGGGGAACTGGGGCCAACGTCCTGACTTTC. This codes for CSVEVGGTGANVLTF. This rearrangement joins TRBV29-1 to TRBJ2-6; D might be TRBD2 (6 bases). The germline gives CDR1 SQVTM, CDR2 ANQGSEA. The CDR3 is 15 residues long. The V gene lost 1 base and the J gene lost 2 bases, with 9 bases spanning the gap.

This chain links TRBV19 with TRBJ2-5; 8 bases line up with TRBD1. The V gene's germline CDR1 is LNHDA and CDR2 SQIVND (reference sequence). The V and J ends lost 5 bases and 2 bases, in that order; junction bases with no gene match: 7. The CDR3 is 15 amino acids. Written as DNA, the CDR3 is TGTGCCAGTAGTCTAGGACAGGGACAACAAGAGACCCAGTACTTC. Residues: CASSLGQGQQETQYF.

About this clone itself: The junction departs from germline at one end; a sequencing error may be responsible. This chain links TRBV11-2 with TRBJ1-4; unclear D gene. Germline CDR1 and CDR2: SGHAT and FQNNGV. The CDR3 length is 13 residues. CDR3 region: CATSMLKSEKLFF. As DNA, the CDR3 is TGTGCCACCAGCATGTTGAAGAGTGAAAAACTGTTTTTT.

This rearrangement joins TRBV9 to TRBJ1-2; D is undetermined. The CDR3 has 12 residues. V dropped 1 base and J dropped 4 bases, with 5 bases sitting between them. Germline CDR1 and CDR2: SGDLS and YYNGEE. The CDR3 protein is CASSVYSYGYTF. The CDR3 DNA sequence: TGTGCCAGCAGCGTATACAGCTATGGCTACACCTTC. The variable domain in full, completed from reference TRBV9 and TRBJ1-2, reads DSGVTQTPKHLITATGQRVTLRCSPRSGDLSVYWYQQSLDQGLQFLIQYYNGEERAKGNILERFSAQQFPDLHSELNLSSLELGDSALYFCASSVYSYGYTFGSGTRLTVV.

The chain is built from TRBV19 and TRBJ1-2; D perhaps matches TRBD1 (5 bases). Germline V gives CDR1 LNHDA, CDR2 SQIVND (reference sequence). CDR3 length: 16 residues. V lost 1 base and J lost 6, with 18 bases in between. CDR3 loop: CASSIAGRERSDGYTF. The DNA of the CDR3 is TGTGCCAGTAGTATAGCAGGCAGGGAACGCAGCGATGGCTACACCTTC.

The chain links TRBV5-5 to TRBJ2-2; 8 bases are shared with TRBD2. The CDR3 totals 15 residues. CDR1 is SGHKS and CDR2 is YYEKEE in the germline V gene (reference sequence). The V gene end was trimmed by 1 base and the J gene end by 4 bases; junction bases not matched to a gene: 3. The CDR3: CASSLQLAATGELFF. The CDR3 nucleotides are TGTGCCAGCAGCTTGCAACTAGCGGCCACCGGGGAGCTGTTTTTT.

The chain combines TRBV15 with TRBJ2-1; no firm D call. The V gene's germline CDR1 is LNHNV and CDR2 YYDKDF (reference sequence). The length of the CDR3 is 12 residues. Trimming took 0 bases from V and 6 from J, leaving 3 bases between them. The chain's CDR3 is CATSRDGNEQFF. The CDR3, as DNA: TGTGCCACCAGCAGAGACGGCAATGAGCAGTTCTTC.

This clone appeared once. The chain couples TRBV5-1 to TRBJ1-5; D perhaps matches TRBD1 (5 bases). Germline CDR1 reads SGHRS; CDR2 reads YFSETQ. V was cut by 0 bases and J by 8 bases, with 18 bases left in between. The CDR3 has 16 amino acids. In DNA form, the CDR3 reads TGCGCCAGCAGCTTGGGGTCAGGGAACTCGGGTGAGCCCCAGCATTTT. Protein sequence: CASSLGSGNSGEPQHF.

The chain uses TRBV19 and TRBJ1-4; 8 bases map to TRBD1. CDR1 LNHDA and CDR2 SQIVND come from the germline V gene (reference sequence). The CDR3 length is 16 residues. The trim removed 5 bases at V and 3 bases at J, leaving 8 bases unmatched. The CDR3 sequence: CASSPGTGSPNEKLFF. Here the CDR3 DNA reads TGTGCCAGTAGTCCTGGGACAGGTAGTCCTAATGAAAAACTGTTTTTT.

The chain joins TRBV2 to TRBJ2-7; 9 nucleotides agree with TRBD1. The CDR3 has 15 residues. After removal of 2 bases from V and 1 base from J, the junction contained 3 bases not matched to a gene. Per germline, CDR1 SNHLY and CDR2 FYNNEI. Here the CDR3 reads CASSETDRGSYEQYF. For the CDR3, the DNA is TGTGCCAGCAGTGAAACCGACAGGGGGTCCTACGAGCAGTACTTC.

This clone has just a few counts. In DNA form, the CDR3 reads TGTGCCAGCAGTCGGGACAGGGGGCAGGATGGCTACACCTTC. It is translated as CASSRDRGQDGYTF. The chain joins TRBV6-5 to TRBJ1-2, with 12 bases matching TRBD1. Trimming took 5 bases from V and 6 from J; bases not matched to a gene: 4. Germline V gene sequence: CDR1 MNHEY, CDR2 SVGAGI. The CDR3 contains 14 residues.

The CDR3 DNA reads as TGTGCCAGTAGTTACAGGGAGTGGAACACTGAAGCTTTCTTT. Translated: CASSYREWNTEAFF. The rearrangement links TRBV19 to TRBJ1-1; TRBD1 might be the D (6 bases). CDR3 length equals 14 residues. Germline V lookup: CDR1 LNHDA, CDR2 SQIVND (reference sequence). V lost 5 bases and J 1 base, leaving 11 bases between the germline ends.

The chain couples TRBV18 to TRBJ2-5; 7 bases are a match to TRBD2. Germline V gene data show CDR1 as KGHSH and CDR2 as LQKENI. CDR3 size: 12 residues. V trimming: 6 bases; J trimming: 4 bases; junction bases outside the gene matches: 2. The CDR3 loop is CASSLAGETQYF. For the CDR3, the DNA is TGTGCCAGCTCCTTAGCGGGAGAGACCCAGTACTTC.

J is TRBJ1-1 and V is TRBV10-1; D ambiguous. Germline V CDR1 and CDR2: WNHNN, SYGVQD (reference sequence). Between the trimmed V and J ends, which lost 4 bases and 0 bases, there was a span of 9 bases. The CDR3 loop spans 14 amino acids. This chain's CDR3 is CASSASGMNTEAFF. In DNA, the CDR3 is TGCGCCAGCAGTGCAAGCGGTATGAACACTGAAGCTTTCTTT.

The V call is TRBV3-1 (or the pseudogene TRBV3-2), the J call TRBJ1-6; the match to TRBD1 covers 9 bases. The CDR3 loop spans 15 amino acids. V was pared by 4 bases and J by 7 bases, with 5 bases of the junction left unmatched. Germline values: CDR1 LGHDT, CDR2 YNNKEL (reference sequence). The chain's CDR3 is CASSPTGGENSPLHF. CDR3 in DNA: TGTGCCAGCAGCCCGACAGGGGGTGAAAATTCACCCCTCCACTTT.

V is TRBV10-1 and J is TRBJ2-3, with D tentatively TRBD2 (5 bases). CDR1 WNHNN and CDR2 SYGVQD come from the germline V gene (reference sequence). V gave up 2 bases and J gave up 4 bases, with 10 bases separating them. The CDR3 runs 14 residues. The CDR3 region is CASSERGTADTQYF. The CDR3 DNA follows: TGCGCCAGCAGTGAGCGGGGAACGGCAGATACGCAGTATTTT.

CDR3 nucleotides: TGTGCCAGTACCCCCCCCGGGTCTGTCACCGGGGAGCTGTTTTTT. It is translated as CASTPPGSVTGELFF. This chain links TRBV19 with TRBJ2-2; D is uncertain. This CDR3 contains 15 residues. V dropped 7 bases and J dropped 4 bases, with 16 bases sitting between them. Germline V gene sequence: CDR1 LNHDA, CDR2 SQIVND (reference sequence).

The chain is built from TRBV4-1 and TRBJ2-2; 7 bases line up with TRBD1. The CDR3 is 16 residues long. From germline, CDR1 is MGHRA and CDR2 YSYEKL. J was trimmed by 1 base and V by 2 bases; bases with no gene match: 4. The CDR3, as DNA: TGCGCCAGCAGCCAACTACAGGGGAAGAACACCGGGGAGCTGTTTTTT. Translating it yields CASSQLQGKNTGELFF.

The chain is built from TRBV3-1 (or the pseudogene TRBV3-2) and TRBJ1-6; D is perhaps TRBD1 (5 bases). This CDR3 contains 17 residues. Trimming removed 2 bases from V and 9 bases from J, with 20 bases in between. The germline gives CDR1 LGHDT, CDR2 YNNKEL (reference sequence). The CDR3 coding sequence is TGTGCCAGCAGCCAACTTCTCGGACCTGCCCAGGGTTCACCCCTCCACTTT. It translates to CASSQLLGPAQGSPLHF.

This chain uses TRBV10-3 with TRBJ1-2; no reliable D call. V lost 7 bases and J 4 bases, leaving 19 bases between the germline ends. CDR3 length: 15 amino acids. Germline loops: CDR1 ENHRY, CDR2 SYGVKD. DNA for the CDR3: TGTGCCATCAATACACCCTCACGACGGAGCTATGGCTACACCTTC. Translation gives CAINTPSRRSYGYTF.